The 21 T cell receptor beta chains given below trace back to one sample, sequenced in a study of T-cell memory formation after mild COVID-19. One entry per CDR3 protein results from TCRdb running MiXCR on the 5' RACE reads. The sample contains under 350,000 distinct CDR3 sequences, around 15% of which appear only once. Sequencing was done on a sample of PBMCs or a T cell subset sorted from them (not recorded which). The receptors stem from a man aged 18 to 30 who had mild COVID-19 (a few samples of this study predate the infection). Cell type and time point are not known.

This clonotype was seen only a few times. V usage is TRBV12-3 or TRBV12-4 and J usage is TRBJ1-5; unclear D gene. The CDR3 has 12 residues. Trimming took off 4 bases at V and 5 bases at J, with 6 bases between the two ends. The CDR3 here is CASSSRDQPQHF. The CDR3 bases are TGTGCCAGCAGTTCAAGGGATCAGCCCCAGCATTTT.

The chain is built from TRBV28 and TRBJ2-5, with 7 nucleotides matching TRBD1. The CDR3 is 15 amino acids. V shed 4 bases and J 5 bases; nucleotides not matched to a gene: 10. From germline, CDR1 is MDHEN and CDR2 SYDVKM. The CDR3 spells CASSWTQGVRETQYF. The CDR3 region has the DNA TGTGCCAGCAGTTGGACCCAGGGGGTACGGGAGACCCAGTACTTC. Based on the CDR3 plus reference TRBV28 and TRBJ2-5, the full variable domain is DVKVTQSSRYLVKRTGEKVFLECVQDMDHENMFWYRQDPGLGLRLIYFSYDVKMKEKGDIPEGYSVSREKKERFSLILESASTNQTSMYLCASSWTQGVRETQYFGPGTRLLVL.

This clonotype has a handful of counts. This chain connects TRBV7-2 to TRBJ1-5; no clear D. The CDR3 runs 15 residues. V was clipped by 1 base and J by 1 base, with 8 bases between them. Germline V gene data show CDR1 as SGHTA and CDR2 as FQGNSA. DNA of the CDR3: TGTGCCAGCAGCTTAGAGGGCTCAAGCAATCAGCCCCAGCATTTT. Translation: CASSLEGSSNQPQHF.

This clonotype was counted a few times. J is TRBJ1-2 and V is TRBV4-1; D not certain. Germline CDR1 is MGHRA and CDR2 is YSYEKL. V shed 1 base and J shed 3 bases, with 9 bases lying between them. The CDR3 consists of 14 residues. The CDR3 DNA reads TGCGCCAGCAGCCAAGTTACGGGCGACTATGGCTACACCTTC. Encoded protein: CASSQVTGDYGYTF.

This clonotype appeared a few times. The chain has TRBV12-5 and TRBJ2-6; unclear D gene. The CDR3 consists of 16 residues. Germline V CDR1 and CDR2: LGHNT, FRNRAP. Deletions cut 5 bases from V and 1 base from J, with 12 bases between. The CDR3 sequence is CASGPVLRSGANVLTF. The CDR3 bases are TGTGCTAGTGGTCCCGTTCTCCGATCTGGGGCCAACGTCCTGACTTTC.

This clonotype was counted ten times or more. This rearrangement joins TRBV6-4 to TRBJ2-1; 12 bases are a match to TRBD2. Germline V CDR1 and CDR2: MRHNA, SNTAGT. This CDR3 contains 15 residues. The V segment lost 6 bases and the J segment 3 bases; nucleotides outside the gene matches: 3. The CDR3 nucleotides read TGTGCCAGCAGCCCGACTAGCGGGGGCTACAATGAGCAGTTCTTC. This codes for CASSPTSGGYNEQFF.

V gene TRBV5-1 combines with J gene TRBJ1-1; TRBD1 might be the D (5 bases). The CDR3 sequence is 11 residues long. With 4 bases removed from V and 8 bases from J, the gap between germline ends came to 9 bases. The germline CDR1 and CDR2 sequences are SGHRS and YFSETQ. The CDR3 DNA follows: TGCGCCAGCAGCATGGGACGGGAAGCTTTCTTT. It codes for CASSMGREAFF.

Only a few counts were recorded for this clonotype. The CDR3 coding sequence is TGCAGCGTTGAAGAGCGGTGGGGCGCGGATGATGAGCAGTTCTTC. Protein product: CSVEERWGADDEQFF. The chain carries TRBV29-1 and TRBJ2-1; perhaps TRBD1 as D (5 bases). CDR1 is SQVTM, CDR2 ANQGSEA, per germline. V lost 0 bases and J lost 8, with 17 bases in between. The CDR3 has 15 residues.

This clonotype was counted a few times. The gene calls are TRBV4-3 and TRBJ2-7; 8 bases align to TRBD2. This CDR3 contains 16 residues. V lost 1 base and J lost 6; bases outside the gene matches: 11. Germline V gene data show CDR1 as LGHNA and CDR2 as YSLEER. CDR3 region: CASSQVETGGVCEQYV. CDR3 sequence (DNA): TGCGCCAGCAGCCAAGTGGAAACGGGGGGGGTTTGCGAGCAGTACGTC.

V gene TRBV4-1 combines with J gene TRBJ2-7; 12 nucleotides align to TRBD1. With V trimmed by 1 base and J by 9 bases, 7 bases remained unmatched. Germline V gene lookup returns CDR1 MGHRA and CDR2 YSYEKL. This CDR3 has 15 residues. The CDR3 here is CASSQAWDRGLAQYF. In DNA form, the CDR3 reads TGCGCCAGCAGCCAAGCTTGGGACAGGGGGCTCGCGCAGTACTTC.

The CDR3 spells CATSRGEGSITGYTF. The CDR3 DNA reads TGTGCCACCAGCAGAGGGGAAGGATCCATAACCGGCTACACCTTC. The J gene is TRBJ1-2, the V gene TRBV15; no definite D call. CDR1 LNHNV and CDR2 YYDKDF come from the germline V gene (reference sequence). The CDR3 totals 15 residues. V lost 1 base and J 8 bases, leaving 17 bases between the germline ends.

This clonotype has just a few counts. The chain is built from TRBV6-5 and TRBJ2-3; no clear D. Per the germline V gene, CDR1 is MNHEY and CDR2 is SVGAGI. V shed 7 bases and J shed 1 base, with 12 bases lying between them. The CDR3 is 14 amino acids. The CDR3 region has the DNA TGTGCCAGCACCTCAACGTGGGGCACAGATACGCAGTATTTT. Protein: CASTSTWGTDTQYF.

This clonotype was seen ten or more times. V usage is TRBV7-9 and J usage is TRBJ2-1; 12 bases are a match to TRBD2. Germline lookup yields CDR1 SEHNR and CDR2 FQNEAQ (reference sequence). Trimming at V came to 4 bases and at J to 0 bases, leaving 4 bases not matched to a gene. The length of the CDR3 is 17 residues. The DNA of the CDR3 is TGTGCCAGCAGCTCCGGACTAGCGGGGCTCTCCTACAATGAGCAGTTCTTC. The encoded protein is CASSSGLAGLSYNEQFF.

This clonotype was counted many times. V and J are TRBV5-1 and TRBJ1-1; D remains ambiguous. Germline V gene lookup returns CDR1 SGHRS and CDR2 YFSETQ. This CDR3 region has 15 residues. V lost 0 bases to trimming and J lost 4 bases, with 13 bases between them. The chain's CDR3 is CASSLDGPPITEAFF. CDR3 sequence (DNA): TGCGCCAGCAGCTTGGATGGGCCGCCCATCACTGAAGCTTTCTTT.

This clonotype was recorded only once. The rearrangement links TRBV5-1 to TRBJ2-5, with D possibly TRBD2 on 6 matching bases. In germline, CDR1 is SGHRS, CDR2 YFSETQ. CDR3 length: 14 residues. Trimming pared 4 bases from V and 1 base from J, leaving 11 bases between. The CDR3 nucleotides read TGCGCCAGCAGCCCCGGCGGGGTCCAAGAGACCCAGTACTTC. Translated, it gives CASSPGGVQETQYF.

The V gene is TRBV11-3, the J gene TRBJ2-1, with D possibly TRBD2 on 5 matching bases. Germline CDR1 reads SGHNT; CDR2 reads YENEEA. This CDR3 spans 15 amino acids. V was cut by 5 bases and J by 0 bases, with 11 bases left in between. The CDR3 loop is CASSPPGSSYNEQFF. CDR3 sequence (DNA): TGTGCCAGCAGCCCCCCGGGGAGCTCCTACAATGAGCAGTTCTTC.

J is TRBJ2-7 and V is TRBV12-3 or TRBV12-4, with 7 positions matching TRBD1. The junction had 9 bases not matched to a gene; V was cut back by 7 bases and J by 3 bases. The CDR3 has 14 residues. CDR3 coding DNA: TGTGCCAGCACCCTGGGACAGCTTTACTACGAGCAGTACTTC. Translating gives CASTLGQLYYEQYF.

This clonotype was counted only a few times. The V call is TRBV6-2 or TRBV6-3, the J call TRBJ1-6; the D is unclear. The CDR3 spans 15 residues. In germline, CDR1 is MNHEY, CDR2 SVGEGT. Trimming pared 3 bases from V and 8 bases from J, leaving 14 bases between. CDR3 loop: CASSYSPKGDSPLHF. CDR3 DNA sequence: TGTGCCAGCAGTTATTCGCCCAAGGGAGATTCACCCCTCCACTTT.

The chain joins TRBV7-9 to TRBJ2-2, with 9 bases that match TRBD1. There are 16 residues in the CDR3. Germline V gene sequence: CDR1 SEHNR, CDR2 FQNEAQ (reference sequence). The J segment lost 7 bases and the V segment lost 4 bases, leaving 10 bases of the junction unmatched. For the CDR3, the DNA is TGTGCCAGCAGCTCTTACGGGACAGGGCATCTCGGGGAGCTGTTTTTT. It is translated as CASSSYGTGHLGELFF.

This clonotype was picked up a small number of times. The chain uses TRBV12-3 or TRBV12-4 and TRBJ1-1, with D unresolved. CDR3 length: 11 residues. Deletions cut 6 bases from V and 6 bases from J, with 8 bases between. The DNA of the CDR3 is TGTGCCAGCAGCCGCTTGCCTGAAGCTTTCTTT. Protein sequence: CASSRLPEAFF.

This clonotype was picked up a small number of times. V is TRBV18 and J is TRBJ2-3; D is tentatively TRBD1 or TRBD2 (5 bases each). The CDR3 runs to 15 residues. Per the germline V gene, CDR1 is KGHSH and CDR2 is LQKENI. In DNA, the CDR3 is TGTGGGTCAGCTCCCCGAGGGGCGAATGCAGATACGCAGTATTTT. This encodes CGSAPRGANADTQYF.